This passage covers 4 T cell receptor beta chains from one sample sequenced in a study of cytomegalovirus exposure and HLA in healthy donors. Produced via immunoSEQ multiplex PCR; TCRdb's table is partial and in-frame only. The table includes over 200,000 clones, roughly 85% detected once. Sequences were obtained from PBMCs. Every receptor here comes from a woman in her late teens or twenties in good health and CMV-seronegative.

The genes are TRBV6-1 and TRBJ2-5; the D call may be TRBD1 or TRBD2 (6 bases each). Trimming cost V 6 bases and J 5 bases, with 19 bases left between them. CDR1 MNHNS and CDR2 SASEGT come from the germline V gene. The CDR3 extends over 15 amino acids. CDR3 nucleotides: TGTGCCAGCAGCGAAAGATACAGGGACTGGGAGACCCAGTACTTC. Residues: CASSERYRDWETQYF.

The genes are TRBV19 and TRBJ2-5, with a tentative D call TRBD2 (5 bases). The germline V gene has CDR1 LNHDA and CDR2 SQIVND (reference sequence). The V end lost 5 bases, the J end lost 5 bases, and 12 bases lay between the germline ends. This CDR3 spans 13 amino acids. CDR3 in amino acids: CASSEGMMETQYF. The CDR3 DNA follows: TGTGCCAGTAGTGAGGGAATGATGGAGACCCAGTACTTC.

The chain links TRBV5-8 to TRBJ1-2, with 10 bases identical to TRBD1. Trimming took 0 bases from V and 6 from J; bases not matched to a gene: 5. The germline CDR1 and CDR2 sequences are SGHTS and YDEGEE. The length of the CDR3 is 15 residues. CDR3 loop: CASSLGRDRGHGYTF. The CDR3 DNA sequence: TGTGCCAGCAGCTTGGGTCGGGACAGGGGCCATGGCTACACCTTC.

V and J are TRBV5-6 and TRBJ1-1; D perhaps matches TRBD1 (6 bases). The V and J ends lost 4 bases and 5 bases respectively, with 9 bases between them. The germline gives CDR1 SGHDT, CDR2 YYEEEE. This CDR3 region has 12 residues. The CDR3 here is CASSPQGTEAFF. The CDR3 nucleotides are TGTGCCAGCAGCCCGCAGGGGACTGAAGCTTTCTTT. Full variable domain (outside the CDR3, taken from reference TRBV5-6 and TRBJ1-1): DAGVTQSPTHLIKTRGQQVTLRCSPKSGHDTVSWYQQALGQGPQFIFQYYEEEERQRGNFPDRFSGHQFPNYSSELNVNALLLGDSALYLCASSPQGTEAFFGQGTRLTVV.